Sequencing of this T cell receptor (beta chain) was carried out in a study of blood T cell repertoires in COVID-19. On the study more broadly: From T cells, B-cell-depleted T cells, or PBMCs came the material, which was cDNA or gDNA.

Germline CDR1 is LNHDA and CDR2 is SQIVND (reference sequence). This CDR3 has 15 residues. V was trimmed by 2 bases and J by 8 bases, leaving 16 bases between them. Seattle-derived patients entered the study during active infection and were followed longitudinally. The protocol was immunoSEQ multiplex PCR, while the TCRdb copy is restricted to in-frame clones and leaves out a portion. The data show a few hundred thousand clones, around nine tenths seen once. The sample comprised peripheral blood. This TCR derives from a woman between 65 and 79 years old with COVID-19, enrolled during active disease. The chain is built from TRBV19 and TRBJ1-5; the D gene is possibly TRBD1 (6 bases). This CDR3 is CASSIRGRGSEPQHF. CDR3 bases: TGTGCCAGTAGTATAAGGGGCAGGGGCTCGGAGCCCCAGCATTTT.